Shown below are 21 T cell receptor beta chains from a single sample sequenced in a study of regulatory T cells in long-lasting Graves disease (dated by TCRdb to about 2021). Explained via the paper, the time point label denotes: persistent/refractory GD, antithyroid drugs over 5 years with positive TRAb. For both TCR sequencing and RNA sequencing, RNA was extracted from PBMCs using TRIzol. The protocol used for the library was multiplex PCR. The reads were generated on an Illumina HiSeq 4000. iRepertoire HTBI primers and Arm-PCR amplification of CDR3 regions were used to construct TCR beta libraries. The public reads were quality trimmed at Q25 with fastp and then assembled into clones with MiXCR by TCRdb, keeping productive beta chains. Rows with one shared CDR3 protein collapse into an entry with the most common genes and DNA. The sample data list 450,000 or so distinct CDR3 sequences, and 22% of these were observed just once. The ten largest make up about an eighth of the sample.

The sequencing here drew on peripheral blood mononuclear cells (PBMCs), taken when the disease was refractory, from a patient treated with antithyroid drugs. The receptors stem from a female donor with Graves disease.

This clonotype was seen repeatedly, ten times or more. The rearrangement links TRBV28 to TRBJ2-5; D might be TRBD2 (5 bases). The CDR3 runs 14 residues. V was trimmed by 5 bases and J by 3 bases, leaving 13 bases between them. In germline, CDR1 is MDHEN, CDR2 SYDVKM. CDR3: CASSRTDWEETQYF. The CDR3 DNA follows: TGTGCCAGCAGTCGGACTGATTGGGAAGAGACCCAGTACTTC.

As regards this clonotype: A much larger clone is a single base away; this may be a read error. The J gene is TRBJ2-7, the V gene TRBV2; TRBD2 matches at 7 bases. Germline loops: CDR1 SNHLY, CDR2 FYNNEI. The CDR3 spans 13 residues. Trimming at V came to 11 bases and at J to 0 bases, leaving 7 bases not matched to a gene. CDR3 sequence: CAGGSSSSYEQYF. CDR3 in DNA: TGTGCCGGCGGGAGTTCCAGCTCCTACGAGCAGTACTTC. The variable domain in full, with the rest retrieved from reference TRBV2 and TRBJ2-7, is EPEVTQTPSHQVTQMGQEVILRCVPISNHLYFYWYRQILGQKVEFLVSFYNNEISEKSEIFDDQFSVERPDGSNFTLKIRSTKLEDSAMYFCAGGSSSSYEQYFGPGTRLTVT.

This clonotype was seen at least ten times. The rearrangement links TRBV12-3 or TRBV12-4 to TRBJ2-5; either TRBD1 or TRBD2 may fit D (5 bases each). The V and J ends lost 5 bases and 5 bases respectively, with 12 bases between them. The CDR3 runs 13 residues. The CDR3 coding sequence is TGTGCCAGCAGTGCATGGGGCGGGGAGACCCAGTACTTC. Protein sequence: CASSAWGGETQYF.

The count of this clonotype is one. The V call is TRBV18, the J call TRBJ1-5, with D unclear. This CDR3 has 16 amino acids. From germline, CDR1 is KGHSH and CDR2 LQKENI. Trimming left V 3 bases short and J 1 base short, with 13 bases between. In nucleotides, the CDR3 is TGTGCCAGCTCACCGAACGCGCCGCCAAGCAATCAGCCCCAGCATTTT. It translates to CASSPNAPPSNQPQHF.

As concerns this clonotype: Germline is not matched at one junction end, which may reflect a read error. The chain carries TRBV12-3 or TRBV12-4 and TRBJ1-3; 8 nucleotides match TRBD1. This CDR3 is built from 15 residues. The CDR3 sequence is CASGNAQGAGNTVYF. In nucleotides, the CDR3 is TGTGCCAGCGGGAACGCCCAGGGGGCTGGAAACACCGTATATTTT.

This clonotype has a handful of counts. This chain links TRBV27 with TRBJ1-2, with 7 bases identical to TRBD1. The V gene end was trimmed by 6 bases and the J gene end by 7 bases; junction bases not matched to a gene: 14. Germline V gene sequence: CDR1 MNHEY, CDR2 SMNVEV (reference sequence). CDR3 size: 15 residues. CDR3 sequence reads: CASREVGGGGGGYTF. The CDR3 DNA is TGTGCCAGCAGGGAAGTCGGAGGAGGGGGCGGTGGCTACACCTTC.

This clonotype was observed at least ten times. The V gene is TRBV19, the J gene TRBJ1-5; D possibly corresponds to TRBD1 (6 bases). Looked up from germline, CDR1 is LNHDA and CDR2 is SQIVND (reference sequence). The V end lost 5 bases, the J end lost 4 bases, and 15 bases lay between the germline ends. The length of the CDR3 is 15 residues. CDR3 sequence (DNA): TGTGCCAGTAGTCTCGACAGGAGAACTAATCAGCCCCAGCATTTT. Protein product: CASSLDRRTNQPQHF.

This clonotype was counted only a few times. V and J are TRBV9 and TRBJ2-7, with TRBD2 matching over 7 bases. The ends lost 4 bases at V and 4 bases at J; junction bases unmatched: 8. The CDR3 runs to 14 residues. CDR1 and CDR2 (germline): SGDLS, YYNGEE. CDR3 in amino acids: CASSLRLAEYEQYF. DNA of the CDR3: TGTGCCAGCAGCCTTCGACTAGCTGAATACGAGCAGTACTTC.

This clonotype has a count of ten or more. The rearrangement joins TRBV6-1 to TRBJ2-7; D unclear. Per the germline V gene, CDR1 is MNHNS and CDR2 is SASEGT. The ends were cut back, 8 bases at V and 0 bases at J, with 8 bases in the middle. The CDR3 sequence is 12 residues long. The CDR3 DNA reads TGTGCCAGCGATCAAAGCTCCTACGAGCAGTACTTC. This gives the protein CASDQSSYEQYF.

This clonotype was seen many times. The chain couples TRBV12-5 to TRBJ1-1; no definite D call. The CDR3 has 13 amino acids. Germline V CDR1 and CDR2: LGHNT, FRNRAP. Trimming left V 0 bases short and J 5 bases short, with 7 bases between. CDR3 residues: CASGLVPPTEAFF. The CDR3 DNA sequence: TGTGCTAGTGGTTTGGTCCCCCCAACTGAAGCTTTCTTT.

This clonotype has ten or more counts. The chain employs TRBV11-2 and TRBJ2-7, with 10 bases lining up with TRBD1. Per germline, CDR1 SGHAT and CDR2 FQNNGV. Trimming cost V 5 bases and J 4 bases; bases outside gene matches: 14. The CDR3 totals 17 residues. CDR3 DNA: TGTGCCAGCAGCAAAACTCTCGGGACAGGGGAACGTTACGAGCAGTACTTC. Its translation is CASSKTLGTGERYEQYF.

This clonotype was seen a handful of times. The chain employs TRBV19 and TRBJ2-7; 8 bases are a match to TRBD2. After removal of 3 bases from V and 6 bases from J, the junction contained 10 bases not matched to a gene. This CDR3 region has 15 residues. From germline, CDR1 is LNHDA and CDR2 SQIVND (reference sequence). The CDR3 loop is CASSITAGDASEQYF. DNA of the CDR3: TGTGCCAGTAGTATTACAGCGGGGGACGCTAGCGAGCAGTACTTC.

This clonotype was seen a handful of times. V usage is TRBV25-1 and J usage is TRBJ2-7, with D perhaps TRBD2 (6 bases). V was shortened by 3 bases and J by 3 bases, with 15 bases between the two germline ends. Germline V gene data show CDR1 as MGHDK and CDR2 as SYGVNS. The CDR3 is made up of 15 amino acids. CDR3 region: CASSDSRGGDYEQYF. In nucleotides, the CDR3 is TGTGCCAGCAGTGATAGCCGTGGCGGGGACTACGAGCAGTACTTC.

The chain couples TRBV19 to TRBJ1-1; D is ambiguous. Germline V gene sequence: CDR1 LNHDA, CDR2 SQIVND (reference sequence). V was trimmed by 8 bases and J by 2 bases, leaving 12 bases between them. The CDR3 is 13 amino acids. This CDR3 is CASRRQDNTEAFF. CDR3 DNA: TGTGCCAGTCGTCGACAAGACAACACTGAAGCTTTCTTT.

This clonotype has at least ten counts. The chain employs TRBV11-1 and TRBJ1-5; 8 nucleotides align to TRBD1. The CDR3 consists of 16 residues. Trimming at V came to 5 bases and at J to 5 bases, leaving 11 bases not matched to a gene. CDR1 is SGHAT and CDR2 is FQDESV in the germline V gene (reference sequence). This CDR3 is CASSHSPGGCDQPQHF. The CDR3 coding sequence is TGTGCCAGCAGCCATAGCCCAGGGGGCTGTGATCAGCCCCAGCATTTT.

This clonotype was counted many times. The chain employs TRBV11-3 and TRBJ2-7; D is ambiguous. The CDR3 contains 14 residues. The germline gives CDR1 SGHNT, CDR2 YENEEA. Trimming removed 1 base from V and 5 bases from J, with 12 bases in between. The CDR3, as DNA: TGTGCCAGCAGCTTAGGGATGGGCCGGCACGAGCAGTACTTC. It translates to CASSLGMGRHEQYF.

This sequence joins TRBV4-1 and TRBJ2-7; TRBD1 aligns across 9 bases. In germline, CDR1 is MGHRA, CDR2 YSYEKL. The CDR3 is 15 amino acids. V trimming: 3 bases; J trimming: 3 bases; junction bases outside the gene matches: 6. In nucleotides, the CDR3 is TGCGCCAGCAGCCAGGGGACAGGGCCCTTCTACGAGCAGTACTTC. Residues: CASSQGTGPFYEQYF.

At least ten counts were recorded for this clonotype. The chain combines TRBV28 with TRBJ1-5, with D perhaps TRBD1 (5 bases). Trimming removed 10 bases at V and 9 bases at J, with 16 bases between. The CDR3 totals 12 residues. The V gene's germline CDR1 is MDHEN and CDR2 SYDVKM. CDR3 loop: CATGDLGSPQHF. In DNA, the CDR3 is TGTGCCACCGGGGACCTGGGGTCGCCCCAGCATTTT.

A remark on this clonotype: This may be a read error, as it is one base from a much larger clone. CDR3: CASSAIGGRLETQYF. DNA of the CDR3: TGTGCCAGCAGTGCGATAGGGGGACGGTTAGAGACCCAGTACTTC. The genes are TRBV6-1 and TRBJ2-5, with a weak D call TRBD1 (6 bases). There are 15 residues in the CDR3. The V and J ends lost 4 bases and 4 bases respectively, with 16 bases between them. Germline V CDR1 and CDR2: MNHNS, SASEGT.

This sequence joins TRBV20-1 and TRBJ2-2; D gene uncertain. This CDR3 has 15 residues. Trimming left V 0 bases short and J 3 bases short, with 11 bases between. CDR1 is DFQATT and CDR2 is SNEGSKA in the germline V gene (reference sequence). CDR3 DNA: TGCAGTGCTAGAGACGGCCTTAGGGACACCGGGGAGCTGTTTTTT. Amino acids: CSARDGLRDTGELFF.

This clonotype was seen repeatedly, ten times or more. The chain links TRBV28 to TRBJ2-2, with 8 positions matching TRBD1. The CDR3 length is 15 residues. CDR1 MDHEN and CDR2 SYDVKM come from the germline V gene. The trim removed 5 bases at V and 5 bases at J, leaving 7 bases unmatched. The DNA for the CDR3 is TGTGCCAGCAGTGCCCAGGGGGCAAGGACCGGGGAGCTGTTTTTT. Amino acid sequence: CASSAQGARTGELFF.